The clone carrying this TCR beta chain is a singleton in its sample. Its antigen is unidentified. The naive CD8 fraction comprised CD45RO-negative cells positively selected for CCR7 and excluded terminally differentiated effector memory CD45RA+ cells. Every contributor of samples was a Caucasian grown-up residing in Nashville, Tennessee. The assay was carried out at the deep level. Repertoires were generated with immunoSEQ multiplex PCR, while TCRdb's copy carries only in-frame clones and drops some. The table records 2 million to 2.5 million clones, over 85% of them present only once. The entry originates in a study of shared clonotypes between healthy human individuals. Study results and limitations: Researchers sampled only blood; tissue repertoires likely differ. Sharing across several donors was seen in 4% to 6.5% of naive CD4 clonotypes.

CDR3 size: 17 residues. In germline, CDR1 is MNHEY, CDR2 SMNVEV (reference sequence). J lost 0 bases, V lost 5 bases, and 5 bases had no gene match. This chain connects TRBV27 to TRBJ2-3; 13 positions match TRBD2. The specimen sequenced was naive CD8+ T cells sorted from blood. The TCR comes from a young man in good health. The CDR3: CASSLRLAGGSTDTQYF. As DNA, the CDR3 is TGTGCCAGCAGTCTCAGACTAGCGGGGGGTAGCACAGATACGCAGTATTTT.